The rows below give T cell receptor beta chains drawn from one sample of a study of cytomegalovirus exposure and HLA in healthy donors. Here immunoSEQ multiplex PCR was the method, and the copy in TCRdb shows in-frame clones only, minus some. In the table there are 150,000 to 190,000 clones, approximately 72% of which are singletons. The specimen was PBMCs. The receptors were gathered from a man aged 18 to 30 in good health and CMV-seronegative. Both conserved end residues are part of each CDR3.

>TRBV28|TRBJ2-6
CASSSTGEVLSGANVLTF
>TRBV29-1|TRBJ1-2
CSAEDSLGYTF
>TRBV7-6|TRBJ2-2
CASSLGLAGVPGELFF
>TRBV5-6|TRBJ2-7
CASSPQTGGGEQYF
>TRBV6-5|TRBJ2-7
CASSQFHSYEQYF
>TRBV19|TRBJ2-7
CASTGTGLSEQYF
>TRBV27|TRBJ2-7
CATLGGEQYF
>TRBV2|TRBJ1-4
CASSDVPGSEKLFF
>TRBV5-1|TRBJ2-2
CASSSRQDGELFF
>TRBV18|TRBJ1-5
CASSLSQGVLQPQHF
>TRBV7-9|TRBJ2-5
CASSPDTGASRETQYF
>TRBV28|TRBJ1-5
CASSPRGSGTYQPQHF
>TRBV28|TRBJ2-7
CASMAPDRAYEQYF
>TRBV27|TRBJ1-2
CASSGDSGYGYTF
>TRBV30|TRBJ1-1
CAWREDIPNTEAFF